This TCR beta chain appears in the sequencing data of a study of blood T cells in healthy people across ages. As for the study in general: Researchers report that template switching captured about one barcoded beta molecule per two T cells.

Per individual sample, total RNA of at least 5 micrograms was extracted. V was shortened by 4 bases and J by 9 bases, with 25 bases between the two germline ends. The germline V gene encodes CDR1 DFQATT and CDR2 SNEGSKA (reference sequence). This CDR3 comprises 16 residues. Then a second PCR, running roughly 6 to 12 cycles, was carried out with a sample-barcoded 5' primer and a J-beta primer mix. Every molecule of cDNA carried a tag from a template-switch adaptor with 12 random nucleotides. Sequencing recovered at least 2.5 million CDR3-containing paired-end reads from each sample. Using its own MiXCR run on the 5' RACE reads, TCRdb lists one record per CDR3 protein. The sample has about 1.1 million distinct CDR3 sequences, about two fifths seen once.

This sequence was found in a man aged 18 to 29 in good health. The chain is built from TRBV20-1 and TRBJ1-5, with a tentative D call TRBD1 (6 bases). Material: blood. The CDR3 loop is CSAKLSRTDKSLPQHF. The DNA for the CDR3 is TGCAGTGCTAAACTCTCTAGGACAGATAAATCATTGCCCCAGCATTTT.